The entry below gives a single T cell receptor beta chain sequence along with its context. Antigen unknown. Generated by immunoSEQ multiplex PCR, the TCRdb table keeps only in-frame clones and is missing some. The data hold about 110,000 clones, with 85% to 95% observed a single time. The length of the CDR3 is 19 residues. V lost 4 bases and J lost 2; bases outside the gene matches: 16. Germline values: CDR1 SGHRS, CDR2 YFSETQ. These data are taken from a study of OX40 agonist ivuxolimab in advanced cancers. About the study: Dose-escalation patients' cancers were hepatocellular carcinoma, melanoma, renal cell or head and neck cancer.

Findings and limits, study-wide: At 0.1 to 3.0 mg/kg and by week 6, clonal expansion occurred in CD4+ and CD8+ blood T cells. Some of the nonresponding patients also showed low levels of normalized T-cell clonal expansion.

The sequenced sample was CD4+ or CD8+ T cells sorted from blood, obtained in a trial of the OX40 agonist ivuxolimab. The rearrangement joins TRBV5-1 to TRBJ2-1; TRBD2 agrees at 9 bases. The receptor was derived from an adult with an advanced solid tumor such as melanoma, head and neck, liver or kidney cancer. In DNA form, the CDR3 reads TGCGCCAGCAGCGGAAAACTACCGTCTAGCGGGATTCCCTACAATGAGCAGTTCTTC. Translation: CASSGKLPSSGIPYNEQFF.